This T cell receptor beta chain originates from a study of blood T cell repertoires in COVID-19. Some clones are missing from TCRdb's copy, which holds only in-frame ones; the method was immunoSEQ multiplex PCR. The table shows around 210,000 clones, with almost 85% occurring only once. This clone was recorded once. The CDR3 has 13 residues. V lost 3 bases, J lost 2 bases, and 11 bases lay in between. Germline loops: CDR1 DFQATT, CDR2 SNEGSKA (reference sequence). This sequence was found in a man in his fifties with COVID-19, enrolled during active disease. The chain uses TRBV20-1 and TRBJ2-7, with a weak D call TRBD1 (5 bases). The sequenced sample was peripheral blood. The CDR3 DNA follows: TGCAGTGCTAGTGAGGCCAGGGCCTACGAGCAGTACTTC. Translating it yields CSASEARAYEQYF.